Sequencing of this T cell receptor (beta chain) was carried out in a study of memory CD4+ T cells and cytomegalovirus serostatus. Study-level background: Healthy Belgian adult donors included about 10 CMV-positive and 24 CMV-negative people.

Whole-study results and caveats: Of roughly 180 reported CMV TCRbeta sequences, 60 to 85 were found in memory CD4+ repertoires. Median bootstrapped AUC for CMV status was about 0.95 originally, roughly 0.92 US-trained.

Single viable CD3+CD4+CD8-CD45RO+ cells were sorted as the memory CD4+ T cells. CD4+ T cells were isolated by positive magnetic selection. Some clones are missing from TCRdb's copy, which holds only in-frame ones; the method was immunoSEQ multiplex PCR. The data show 50,000 or so clones, roughly 79% seen once. From germline, CDR1 is MNHEY and CDR2 SMNVEV (reference sequence). This CDR3 spans 16 amino acids. After removal of 5 bases from V and 1 base from J, the junction contained 5 bases not matched to a gene. As regards this clone: The antigen is not known.

The TCR originated in an adult in good health and CMV-seronegative. The sequenced sample consisted of memory CD4+ T cells from blood. This chain connects TRBV27 to TRBJ2-1, with TRBD2 matching 10 bases. The CDR3 here is CASSLLSGRSYNEQFF. The DNA of the CDR3 is TGTGCCAGCAGTCTACTTAGCGGGAGGTCCTACAATGAGCAGTTCTTC.